This record concerns one T cell receptor beta chain sequence. The sample originates from a study of cytotoxic CD8 clonotypes in ibrutinib-treated CLL. For the study at large: Responses comprised about 25 partial and 2 complete; at median around 72 months, about 14 remained remitted and around 12 progressed.

Germline CDR1 and CDR2: LNHNV and YYDKDF (reference sequence). V shed 0 bases and J shed 4 bases, with 9 bases lying between them. The CDR3 has 14 amino acids. Genomic DNA for TCR beta libraries, approximately 2.1 micrograms, came from cryopreserved PBMCs. T cells were sequenced at a targeted depth of 1 in 200,000 to 1 in 1 million. TCRdb keeps only in-frame clones here, not all; method: immunoSEQ multiplex PCR. The data show 200,000 to 250,000 clones, 70% seen once. The receptor was derived from a human donor with chronic lymphocytic leukemia. This chain joins TRBV15 and TRBJ1-2; D possibly corresponds to TRBD1 (6 bases). The sequencing here drew on PBMCs, taken after 12 months of ibrutinib treatment. CDR3 nucleotides: TGTGCCACCAGCAGAGATCGGGGGCTCTATGGCTACACCTTC. It specifies CATSRDRGLYGYTF.